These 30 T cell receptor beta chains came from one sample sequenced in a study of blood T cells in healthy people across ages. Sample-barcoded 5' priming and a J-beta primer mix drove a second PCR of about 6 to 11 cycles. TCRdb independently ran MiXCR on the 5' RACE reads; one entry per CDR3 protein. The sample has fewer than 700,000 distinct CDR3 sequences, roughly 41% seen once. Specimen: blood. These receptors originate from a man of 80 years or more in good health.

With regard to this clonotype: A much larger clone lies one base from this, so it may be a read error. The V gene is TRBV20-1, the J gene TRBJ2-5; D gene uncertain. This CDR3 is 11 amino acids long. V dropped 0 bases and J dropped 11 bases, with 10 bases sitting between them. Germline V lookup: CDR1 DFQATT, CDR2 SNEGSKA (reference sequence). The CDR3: CSARDPPAQYF. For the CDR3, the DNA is TGCAGTGCTAGAGATCCGCCGGCGCAGTACTTC.

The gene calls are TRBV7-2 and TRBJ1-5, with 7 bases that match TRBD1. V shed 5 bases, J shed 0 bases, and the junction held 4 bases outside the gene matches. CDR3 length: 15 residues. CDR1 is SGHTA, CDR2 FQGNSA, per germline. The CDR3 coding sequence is TGTGCCAGCAGCGTACAGGGGAGTAGCAATCAGCCCCAGCATTTT. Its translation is CASSVQGSSNQPQHF.

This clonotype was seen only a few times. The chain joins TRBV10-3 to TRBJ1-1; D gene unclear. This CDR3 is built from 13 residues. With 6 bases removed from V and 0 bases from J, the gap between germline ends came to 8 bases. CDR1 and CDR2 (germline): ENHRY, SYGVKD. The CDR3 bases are TGTGCCATCAGGCGGGAGATGAACACTGAAGCTTTCTTT. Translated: CAIRREMNTEAFF.

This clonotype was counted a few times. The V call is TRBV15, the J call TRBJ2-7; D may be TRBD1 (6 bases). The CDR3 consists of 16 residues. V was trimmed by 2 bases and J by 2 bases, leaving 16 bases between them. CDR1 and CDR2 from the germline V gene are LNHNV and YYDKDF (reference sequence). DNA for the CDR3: TGTGCCACCAGCAGACAAACCGGGACACTAACCTACGAGCAGTACTTC. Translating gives CATSRQTGTLTYEQYF.

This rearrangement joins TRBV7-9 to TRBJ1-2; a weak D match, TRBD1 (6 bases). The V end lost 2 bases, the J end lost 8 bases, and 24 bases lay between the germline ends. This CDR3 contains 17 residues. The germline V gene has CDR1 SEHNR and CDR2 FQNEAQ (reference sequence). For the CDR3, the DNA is TGTGCCAGCAGCTTAACCACGGGGGAAAGGTTAGGGGGAGGCTACACCTTC. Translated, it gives CASSLTTGERLGGGYTF.

The CDR3 is CASSLARGQPQHF. CDR3 in DNA: TGTGCCAGCAGCTTAGCGCGCGGGCAGCCCCAGCATTTT. The chain has TRBV11-1 and TRBJ1-5, with D unclear. CDR3 length: 13 amino acids. Trimming took 0 bases from V and 7 from J, leaving 7 bases between them. Per the germline V gene, CDR1 is SGHAT and CDR2 is FQDESV (reference sequence).

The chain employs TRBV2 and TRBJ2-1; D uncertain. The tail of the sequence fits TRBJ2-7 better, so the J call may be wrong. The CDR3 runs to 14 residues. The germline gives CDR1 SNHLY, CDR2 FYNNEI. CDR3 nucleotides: TGTGCCAGCAGCCCCCGGCAGGTAGCCTACGAGCAGTACTTC. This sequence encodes CASSPRQVAYEQYF.

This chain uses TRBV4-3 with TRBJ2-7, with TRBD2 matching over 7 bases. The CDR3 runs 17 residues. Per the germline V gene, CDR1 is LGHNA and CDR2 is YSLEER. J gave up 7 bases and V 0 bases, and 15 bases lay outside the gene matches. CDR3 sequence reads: CASSQDSGLGRGNEQYF. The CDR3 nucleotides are TGCGCCAGCAGCCAAGATTCAGGACTAGGTCGAGGAAATGAGCAGTACTTC.

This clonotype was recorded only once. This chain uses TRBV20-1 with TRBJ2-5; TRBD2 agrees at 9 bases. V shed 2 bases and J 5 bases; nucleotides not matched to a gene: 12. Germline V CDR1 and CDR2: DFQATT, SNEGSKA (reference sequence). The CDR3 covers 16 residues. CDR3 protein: CSARSSGRRSGETQYF. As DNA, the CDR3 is TGCAGTGCTAGATCAAGCGGGAGGAGGTCGGGGGAGACCCAGTACTTC.

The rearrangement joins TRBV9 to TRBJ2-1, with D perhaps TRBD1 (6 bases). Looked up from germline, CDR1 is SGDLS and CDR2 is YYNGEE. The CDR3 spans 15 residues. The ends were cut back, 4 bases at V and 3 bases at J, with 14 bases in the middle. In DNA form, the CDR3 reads TGTGCCAGCAGCCAATCCTCGGGACACTACAATGAGCAGTTCTTC. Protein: CASSQSSGHYNEQFF.

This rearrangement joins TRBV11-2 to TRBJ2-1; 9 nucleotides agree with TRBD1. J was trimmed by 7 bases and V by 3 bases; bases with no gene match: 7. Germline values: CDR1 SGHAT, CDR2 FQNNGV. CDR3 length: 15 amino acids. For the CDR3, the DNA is TGTGCCAGCAGCTTGCCAGGGACAGGGAGGAATGAGCAGTTCTTC. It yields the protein CASSLPGTGRNEQFF.

CDR3 in amino acids: CASSLQGYGANVLTF. CDR3 nucleotide sequence: TGTGCCAGCAGCTTGCAGGGCTACGGGGCCAACGTCCTGACTTTC. This chain connects TRBV14 to TRBJ2-6; a weak D match, TRBD1 (5 bases). The germline gives CDR1 SGHDN, CDR2 FVKESK. The CDR3 totals 15 residues. V was shortened by 5 bases and J by 4 bases, with 12 bases between the two germline ends.

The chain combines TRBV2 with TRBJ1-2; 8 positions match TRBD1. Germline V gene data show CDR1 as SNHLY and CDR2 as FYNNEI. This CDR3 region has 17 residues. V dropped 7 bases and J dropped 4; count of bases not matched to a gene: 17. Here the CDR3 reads CASTVTGQETLFYGYTF. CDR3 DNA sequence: TGTGCCAGCACCGTGACGGGACAGGAAACCCTATTCTATGGCTACACCTTC.

CDR3 loop: CASSLGLSGGLFNEQYF. CDR3 DNA: TGTGCCAGCAGCTTAGGACTCTCGGGGGGGCTTTTCAATGAGCAGTACTTC. The J gene is TRBJ2-5, the V gene TRBV7-9; 8 nucleotides match TRBD2. The CDR3 contains 17 residues. The V gene's germline CDR1 is SEHNR and CDR2 FQNEAQ (reference sequence). V lost 1 base to trimming and J lost 11 bases; unmatched junction nucleotides: 18.

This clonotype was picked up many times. CDR3 sequence: CASSLAPAVGAQETQYF. The DNA for the CDR3 is TGTGCCAGCAGCTTAGCGCCAGCGGTCGGGGCCCAAGAGACCCAGTACTTC. This chain connects TRBV7-2 to TRBJ2-5; D is tentatively TRBD1 or TRBD2 (5 bases each). The CDR3 spans 17 residues. Trimming cost V 0 bases and J 1 base, with 15 bases left between them. Germline V CDR1 and CDR2: SGHTA, FQGNSA.

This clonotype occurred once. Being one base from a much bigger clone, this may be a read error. CDR3 DNA: TGTGCTAGTGGCGTGGAAGGAGGGTACAATGAGCAGTTCTTC. This encodes CASGVEGGYNEQFF. This chain connects TRBV12-5 to TRBJ2-1, with D possibly TRBD2 on 6 matching bases. Trimming took off 6 bases at V and 4 bases at J, with 13 bases between the two ends. In germline, CDR1 is LGHNT, CDR2 FRNRAP. CDR3 length equals 14 residues.

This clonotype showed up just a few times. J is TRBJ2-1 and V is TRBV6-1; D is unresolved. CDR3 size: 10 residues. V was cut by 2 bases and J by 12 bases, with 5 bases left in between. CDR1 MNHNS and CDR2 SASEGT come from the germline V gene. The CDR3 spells CASSEWTQFF. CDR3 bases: TGTGCCAGCAGTGAATGGACGCAGTTCTTC.

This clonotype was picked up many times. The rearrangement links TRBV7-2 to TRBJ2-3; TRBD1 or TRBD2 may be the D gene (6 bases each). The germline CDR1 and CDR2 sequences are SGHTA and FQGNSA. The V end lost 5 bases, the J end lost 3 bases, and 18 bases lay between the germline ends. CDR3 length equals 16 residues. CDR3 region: CASSRNSGGGTDTQYF. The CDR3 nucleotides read TGTGCCAGCAGCCGCAACAGCGGAGGGGGTACAGATACGCAGTATTTT.

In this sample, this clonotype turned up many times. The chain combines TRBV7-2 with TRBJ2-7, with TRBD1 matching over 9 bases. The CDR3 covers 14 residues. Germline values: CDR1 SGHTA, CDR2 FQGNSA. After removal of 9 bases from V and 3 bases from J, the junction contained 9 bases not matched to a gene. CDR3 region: CASTPGQGVYEQYF. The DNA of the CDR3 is TGTGCCAGTACCCCGGGACAGGGAGTCTACGAGCAGTACTTC.

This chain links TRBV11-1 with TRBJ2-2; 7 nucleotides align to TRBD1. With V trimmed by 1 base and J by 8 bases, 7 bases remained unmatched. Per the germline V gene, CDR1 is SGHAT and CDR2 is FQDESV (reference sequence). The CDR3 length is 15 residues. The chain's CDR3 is CASSLGDRIGGELFF. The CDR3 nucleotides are TGTGCCAGCAGCTTAGGGGACAGAATCGGAGGGGAGCTGTTTTTT.

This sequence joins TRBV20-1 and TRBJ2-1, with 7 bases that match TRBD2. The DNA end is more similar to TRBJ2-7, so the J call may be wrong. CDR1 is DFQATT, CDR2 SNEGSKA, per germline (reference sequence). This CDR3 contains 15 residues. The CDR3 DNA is TGCAGTGCTAGAGATTCGGCTAGCGGTCACAATGAGCAGTACTTC. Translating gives CSARDSASGHNEQYF.

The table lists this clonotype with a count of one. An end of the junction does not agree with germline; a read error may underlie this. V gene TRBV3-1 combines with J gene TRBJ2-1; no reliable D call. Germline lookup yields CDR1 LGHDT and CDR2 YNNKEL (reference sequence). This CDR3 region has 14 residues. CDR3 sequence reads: CASSPADGLGEQLF. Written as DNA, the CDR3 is TGTGCCAGCAGCCCCGCGGATGGGTTGGGTGAGCAGCTCTTC.

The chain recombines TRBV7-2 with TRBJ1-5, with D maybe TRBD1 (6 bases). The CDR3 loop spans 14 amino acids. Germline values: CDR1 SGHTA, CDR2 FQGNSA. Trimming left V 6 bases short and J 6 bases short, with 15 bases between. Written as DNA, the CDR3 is TGTGCCAGCAGTAAAGGGGGTTTAGGTCAGCCCCAGCATTTT. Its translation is CASSKGGLGQPQHF. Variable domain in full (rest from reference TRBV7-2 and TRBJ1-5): GAGVSQSPSNKVTEKGKDVELRCDPISGHTALYWYRQSLGQGLEFLIYFQGNSAPDKSGLPSDRFSAERTGGSVSTLTIQRTQQEDSAVYLCASSKGGLGQPQHFGDGTRLSIL.

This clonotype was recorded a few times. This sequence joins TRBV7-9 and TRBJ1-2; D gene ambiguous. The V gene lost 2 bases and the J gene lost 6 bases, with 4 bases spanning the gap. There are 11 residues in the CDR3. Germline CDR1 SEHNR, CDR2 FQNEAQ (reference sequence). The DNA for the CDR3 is TGTGCCAGCAGCTTACTAGATGGCTACACCTTC. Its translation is CASSLLDGYTF.

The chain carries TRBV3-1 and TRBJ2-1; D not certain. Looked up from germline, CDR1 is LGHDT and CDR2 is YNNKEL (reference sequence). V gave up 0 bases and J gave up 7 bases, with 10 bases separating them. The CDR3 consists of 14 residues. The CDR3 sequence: CASSQDLTGNEQFF. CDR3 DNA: TGTGCCAGCAGCCAAGATCTTACCGGGAATGAGCAGTTCTTC.

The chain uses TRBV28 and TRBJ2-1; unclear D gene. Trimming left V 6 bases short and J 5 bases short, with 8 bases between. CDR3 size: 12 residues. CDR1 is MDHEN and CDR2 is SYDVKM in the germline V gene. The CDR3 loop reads CASRPAHNEQFF. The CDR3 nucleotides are TGTGCCAGCAGGCCAGCCCACAATGAGCAGTTCTTC.

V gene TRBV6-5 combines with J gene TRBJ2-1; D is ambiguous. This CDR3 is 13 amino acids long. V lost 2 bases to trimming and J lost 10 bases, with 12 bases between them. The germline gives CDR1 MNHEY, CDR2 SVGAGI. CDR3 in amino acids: CASSYARAGEQFF. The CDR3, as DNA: TGTGCCAGCAGTTACGCAAGGGCTGGGGAGCAGTTCTTC.

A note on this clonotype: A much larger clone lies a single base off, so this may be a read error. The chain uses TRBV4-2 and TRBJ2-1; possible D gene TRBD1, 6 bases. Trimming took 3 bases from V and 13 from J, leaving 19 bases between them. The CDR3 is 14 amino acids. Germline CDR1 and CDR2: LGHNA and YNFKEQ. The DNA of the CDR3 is TGTGCCAGCAGCCAGACAGGATTGGTAGAGACCCAGTTCTTC. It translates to CASSQTGLVETQFF.

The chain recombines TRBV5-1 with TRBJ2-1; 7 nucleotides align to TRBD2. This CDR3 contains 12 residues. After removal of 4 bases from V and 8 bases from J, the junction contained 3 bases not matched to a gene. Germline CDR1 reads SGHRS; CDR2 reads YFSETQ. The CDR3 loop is CASSVRGYEQFF. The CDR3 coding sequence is TGCGCCAGCAGCGTGCGGGGGTATGAGCAGTTCTTC.

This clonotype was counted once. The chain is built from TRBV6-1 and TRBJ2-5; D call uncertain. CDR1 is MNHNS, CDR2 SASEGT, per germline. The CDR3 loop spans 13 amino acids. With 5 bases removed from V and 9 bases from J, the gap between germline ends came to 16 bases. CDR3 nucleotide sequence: TGTGCCAGCAGTTCTAATGTTGCCGTCGCCCAGTACTTC. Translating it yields CASSSNVAVAQYF.